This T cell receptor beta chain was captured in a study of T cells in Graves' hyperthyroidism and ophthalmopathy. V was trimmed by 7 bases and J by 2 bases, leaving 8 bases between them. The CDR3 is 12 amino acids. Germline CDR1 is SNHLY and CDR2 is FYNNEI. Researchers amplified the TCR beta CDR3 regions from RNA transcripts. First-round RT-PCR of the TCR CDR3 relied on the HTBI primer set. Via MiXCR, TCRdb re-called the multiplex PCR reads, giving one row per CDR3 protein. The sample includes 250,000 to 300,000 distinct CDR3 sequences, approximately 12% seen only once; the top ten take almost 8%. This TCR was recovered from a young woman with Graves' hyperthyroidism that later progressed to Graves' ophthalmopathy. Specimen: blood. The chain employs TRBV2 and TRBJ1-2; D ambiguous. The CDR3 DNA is TGTGCCAGCAAGGCCAGAAACTATGGCTACACCTTC. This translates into CASKARNYGYTF.